One and the same sample provided the 22 T cell receptor beta chains below, sequenced in a study of radiotherapy plus CTLA-4 blockade in lung cancer. Data came from immunoSEQ multiplex PCR; TCRdb stores just in-frame clones and leaves some out. The repertoire includes tens of thousands of clones, 75% of them detected once, and approximately 9.9% sits in the top ten. The source was peripheral blood, collected from a patient treated with radiotherapy plus ipilimumab. The receptor source for this set is a human donor with non-small cell lung cancer who had stable disease on radiotherapy plus ipilimumab.

V gene TRBV5-1 combines with J gene TRBJ1-6; D possibly corresponds to TRBD1 (6 bases). Trimming took 4 bases from V and 7 from J, leaving 9 bases between them. CDR3 size: 13 residues. Germline-derived CDR1 and CDR2 are SGHRS and YFSETQ. The CDR3 DNA is TGCGCCAGCAGCCCGGGACAAAATTCACCCCTCCACTTT. Its translation: CASSPGQNSPLHF.

V is TRBV7-6 and J is TRBJ2-1, with 11 nucleotides matching TRBD2. V was pared by 4 bases and J by 5 bases, with 13 bases of the junction left unmatched. CDR1 is SGHVS, CDR2 FNYEAQ, per germline. The CDR3 contains 18 residues. CDR3: CASSSRRFGTSGNNEQFF. DNA of the CDR3: TGTGCCAGCAGCTCGCGCAGATTTGGGACTAGCGGTAACAATGAGCAGTTCTTC.

The rearrangement links TRBV2 to TRBJ1-4; 7 nucleotides align to TRBD1. Unmatched junction bases numbered 9, after V lost 7 bases and J lost 7 bases. The germline V gene encodes CDR1 SNHLY and CDR2 FYNNEI. The CDR3 loop spans 14 amino acids. This CDR3 is CASNYRGEGEKLFF. The CDR3 region has the DNA TGTGCCAGCAATTACAGGGGCGAAGGTGAAAAACTGTTTTTT.

This chain links TRBV5-1 with TRBJ2-7; 9 positions agree with TRBD2. V lost 2 bases and J lost 3; bases outside the gene matches: 18. Germline V gene lookup returns CDR1 SGHRS and CDR2 YFSETQ. The CDR3 totals 19 residues. The CDR3 loop is CASSFSLAGSLGGFYEQYF. CDR3 nucleotide sequence: TGCGCCAGCAGCTTTTCACTAGCGGGCTCCCTGGGGGGATTCTACGAGCAGTACTTC.

This chain links TRBV6-5 with TRBJ1-5; 9 bases fit TRBD1. J gave up 4 bases and V 6 bases, and 1 base lay outside the gene matches. The germline gives CDR1 MNHEY, CDR2 SVGAGI. The CDR3 runs to 13 residues. CDR3 DNA: TGTGCCAGCAGGGGGACAGGGAATCAGCCCCAGCATTTT. Protein product: CASRGTGNQPQHF.

The gene calls are TRBV10-3 and TRBJ2-3, with TRBD2 matching 13 bases. The CDR3 extends over 18 amino acids. In germline, CDR1 is ENHRY, CDR2 SYGVKD. Unmatched junction bases numbered 7, after V lost 3 bases and J lost 1 base. CDR3 sequence reads: CAISDPAGTSGGTDTQYF. Written as DNA, the CDR3 is TGTGCCATCAGTGACCCAGCCGGGACTAGCGGGGGCACAGATACGCAGTATTTT.

The CDR3, as DNA: TGTGCCAGCAGCACCAGAGGGTCGCGGGGGGGCCAAGTTAATGAGCAGTTCTTC. Protein: CASSTRGSRGGQVNEQFF. This chain connects TRBV7-6 to TRBJ2-1, with 9 bases matching TRBD2. CDR1 is SGHVS and CDR2 is FNYEAQ in the germline V gene. The CDR3 spans 18 residues. J lost 7 bases, V lost 5 bases, and 18 bases had no gene match.

This sequence joins TRBV2 and TRBJ1-2; 9 nucleotides line up with TRBD1. This CDR3 has 14 amino acids. In germline, CDR1 is SNHLY, CDR2 FYNNEI. V trimming: 6 bases; J trimming: 8 bases; junction bases outside the gene matches: 10. The CDR3 protein is CASRKGQGSGGYTF. In DNA form, the CDR3 reads TGTGCCAGCAGGAAGGGACAGGGTTCTGGAGGCTACACCTTC.

The chain uses TRBV5-1 and TRBJ2-1, with 7 bases identical to TRBD2. J was trimmed by 3 bases and V by 4 bases; bases with no gene match: 1. This CDR3 has 13 amino acids. The germline V gene has CDR1 SGHRS and CDR2 YFSETQ. CDR3 loop: CASSGGGYNEQFF. DNA of the CDR3: TGCGCCAGCAGCGGCGGGGGCTACAATGAGCAGTTCTTC.

The gene calls are TRBV7-2 and TRBJ1-1; D remains ambiguous. Per the germline V gene, CDR1 is SGHTA and CDR2 is FQGNSA. This CDR3 has 14 amino acids. V dropped 3 bases and J dropped 1 base, with 9 bases sitting between them. The CDR3 DNA reads TGTGCCAGCAGCTTTCAGGAGGGGAACACTGAAGCTTTCTTT. As protein: CASSFQEGNTEAFF.

The chain employs TRBV30 and TRBJ2-5; 14 bases agree with TRBD2. Germline lookup yields CDR1 GTSNPN and CDR2 SVGIG (reference sequence). CDR3 size: 15 residues. Unmatched junction bases numbered 4, after V lost 3 bases and J lost 4 bases. CDR3 loop: CAWSPGTSGGETQYF. The CDR3 DNA sequence: TGTGCCTGGAGCCCGGGGACTAGCGGGGGAGAGACCCAGTACTTC.

This chain joins TRBV5-5 and TRBJ2-3, with 12 bases matching TRBD2. V lost 6 bases to trimming and J lost 5 bases; unmatched junction nucleotides: 10. The CDR3 totals 16 residues. Looked up from germline, CDR1 is SGHKS and CDR2 is YYEKEE (reference sequence). The CDR3 coding sequence is TGTGCCAGCAACCCCGGACTAGCGGGGTTTGGAGATACGCAGTATTTT. Protein product: CASNPGLAGFGDTQYF.

This chain links TRBV30 with TRBJ1-3, with TRBD1 identical over 7 bases. CDR3 size: 12 residues. J lost 5 bases, V lost 7 bases, and 5 bases had no gene match. Germline-derived CDR1 and CDR2 are GTSNPN and SVGIG (reference sequence). The CDR3 loop reads CAYGTARNTIYF. The CDR3 DNA follows: TGTGCCTACGGGACAGCTAGAAACACCATATATTTT.

CDR3 sequence (DNA): TGTGCCAGCAGCTTAGAGGGAGGAGGAGGCTACACCTTC. Translated: CASSLEGGGGYTF. The genes are TRBV7-9 and TRBJ1-2, with D unclear. V lost 1 base, J lost 8 bases, and 11 bases lay in between. CDR1 and CDR2 from the germline V gene are SEHNR and FQNEAQ (reference sequence). CDR3 size: 13 residues.

In its sample, this clone was seen a few times. The chain joins TRBV11-2 to TRBJ2-5; D perhaps matches TRBD1 (6 bases). From germline, CDR1 is SGHAT and CDR2 FQNNGV. The CDR3 length is 14 residues. With 3 bases removed from V and 7 bases from J, the gap between germline ends came to 15 bases. The CDR3 nucleotides read TGTGCCAGCAGCTTTTCACAGGGCCCTGGGACCCAGTACTTC. Translating it yields CASSFSQGPGTQYF. The whole variable domain, remainder taken from reference TRBV11-2 and TRBJ2-5, is EAGVAQSPRYKIIEKRQSVAFWCNPISGHATLYWYQQILGQGPKLLIQFQNNGVVDDSQLPKDRFSAERLKGVDSTLKIQPAKLEDSAVYLCASSFSQGPGTQYFGPGTRLLVL.

The chain joins TRBV9 to TRBJ2-1; possible D gene TRBD2, 5 bases. The ends were cut back, 3 bases at V and 10 bases at J, with 14 bases in the middle. The CDR3 covers 13 residues. CDR1 and CDR2 (germline): SGDLS, YYNGEE. This CDR3 reads CASSARGGREQFF. The CDR3 nucleotides read TGTGCCAGCAGCGCCCGAGGCGGGCGCGAGCAGTTCTTC.

The genes are TRBV4-1 and TRBJ2-2, with TRBD2 identical over 11 bases. The V segment lost 0 bases and the J segment 4 bases; nucleotides outside the gene matches: 4. Germline V gene lookup returns CDR1 MGHRA and CDR2 YSYEKL. This CDR3 is built from 17 residues. CDR3 nucleotides: TGCGCCAGCAGCCAAGAAGGTAGCGGGGGGGCCACCGGGGAGCTGTTTTTT. This encodes CASSQEGSGGATGELFF.

This chain connects TRBV5-4 to TRBJ2-7, with 8 bases lining up with TRBD1. J was trimmed by 6 bases and V by 3 bases; bases with no gene match: 11. Germline V gene sequence: CDR1 SGHNT, CDR2 YYREEE (reference sequence). The CDR3 has 15 residues. CDR3 sequence: CASSSTQGARTEQYF. The CDR3 region has the DNA TGTGCCAGCAGCTCGACCCAGGGGGCGCGTACCGAGCAGTACTTC.

This chain connects TRBV29-1 to TRBJ1-4; D might be TRBD1 (5 bases). V was trimmed by 2 bases and J by 11 bases, leaving 9 bases between them. Germline values: CDR1 SQVTM, CDR2 ANQGSEA. There are 11 residues in the CDR3. The DNA for the CDR3 is TGCAGCGTTGAATCAGGGAATAAACTGTTTTTT. It specifies CSVESGNKLFF.

The chain recombines TRBV18 with TRBJ1-1; a weak D match, TRBD1 (6 bases). The CDR3 has 15 amino acids. The germline V and J ends were trimmed by 3 bases and 1 base, with 12 bases remaining between them. Germline CDR1 and CDR2: KGHSH and LQKENI. CDR3 protein: CASSPQGGANTEAFF. Here the CDR3 DNA reads TGTGCCAGCTCACCCCAAGGGGGGGCGAACACTGAAGCTTTCTTT.

The chain joins TRBV5-1 to TRBJ2-3, with 8 bases identical to TRBD2. The trim removed 2 bases at V and 0 bases at J, leaving 2 bases unmatched. The CDR3 contains 15 residues. Germline V CDR1 and CDR2: SGHRS, YFSETQ. The CDR3 DNA sequence: TGCGCCAGCAGCTTACTAGCGGAGAGCACAGATACGCAGTATTTT. It translates to CASSLLAESTDTQYF.

The rearrangement links TRBV27 to TRBJ2-3, with 7 bases that match TRBD1. The CDR3 is made up of 15 amino acids. Germline V gene data show CDR1 as MNHEY and CDR2 as SMNVEV (reference sequence). Losses at the gene ends were 5 bases for V and 3 bases for J; bases not matched to a gene: 8. The CDR3 loop reads CASSVGQVETDTQYF. CDR3 in DNA: TGTGCCAGCAGTGTTGGACAGGTCGAGACAGATACGCAGTATTTT.